This paragraph covers one TCR beta chain sequence. V lost 2 bases and J 4 bases, leaving 17 bases between the germline ends. Germline loops: CDR1 MNHEY, CDR2 SVGAGI. The CDR3 is made up of 16 amino acids. The data originate from a study of blood T cell repertoires in COVID-19. Study overall: Samples representing acute and convalescent COVID-19 were sourced from the United States, Italy and Spain. The analysed material was cDNA or gDNA that came from T cells, B-cell-depleted T cells, or PBMCs.

As originally analysed: Estimation of nucleated cell counts was performed using reference gene primer amplification. This table comes from immunoSEQ multiplex PCR, and its TCRdb copy is limited to in-frame clones, with some not included. Clone size and the V and J calls come from that table; the DNA yielded D and trimming. The sample lists hundreds of thousands of clones, 70% to 90% occurring once. The sequencing sample was made of peripheral blood. The chain joins TRBV6-5 to TRBJ1-1; D is perhaps TRBD1 (6 bases). The receptor's source is a man between 18 and 29 years old with active or convalescent COVID-19. Written as DNA, the CDR3 is TGTGCCAGCAGTTACAGAACCAGGGGTGTGTCCACTGAAGCTTTCTTT. This codes for CASSYRTRGVSTEAFF.